Below are 12 T cell receptor beta chains sequenced from a single sample in a study of blood T cell repertoires in COVID-19. Produced via immunoSEQ multiplex PCR; TCRdb's table is partial and in-frame only. The sample records some 290,000 clones, 90% being singletons. Source material: peripheral blood. Receptors originate from a woman between 40 and 55 years old with COVID-19, enrolled during active disease.

The rearrangement uses TRBV19 and TRBJ2-5, with D hard to call. CDR3 length: 11 residues. Per germline, CDR1 LNHDA and CDR2 SQIVND (reference sequence). The germline V and J ends were trimmed by 8 bases and 1 base, with 5 bases remaining between them. The CDR3 here is CASGPQETQYF. CDR3 coding DNA: TGTGCCAGTGGCCCCCAAGAGACCCAGTACTTC.

About this clone: Other DNA variants within this sample encode the same CDR3. This chain connects TRBV6-2 or TRBV6-3 to TRBJ1-5; D remains ambiguous. CDR1 is MNHEY, CDR2 SVGEGT, per germline. The CDR3 spans 14 residues. The ends were cut back, 5 bases at V and 2 bases at J, with 10 bases in the middle. The CDR3 is CASSPRGGNQPQHF. The CDR3 bases are TGTGCCAGCAGTCCACGCGGCGGCAATCAGCCCCAGCATTTT.

This clone has only one observation. The gene calls are TRBV19 and TRBJ1-3; D is uncertain. V lost 2 bases, J lost 10 bases, and 12 bases lay in between. Germline V gene sequence: CDR1 LNHDA, CDR2 SQIVND (reference sequence). This CDR3 has 13 residues. CDR3 sequence: CASSIIGRGTIYF. The CDR3 DNA follows: TGTGCCAGTAGTATAATTGGCAGAGGAACCATATATTTT.

The V gene is TRBV30, the J gene TRBJ1-5, with D perhaps TRBD1 (5 bases). Germline V gene lookup returns CDR1 GTSNPN and CDR2 SVGIG (reference sequence). This CDR3 is built from 16 residues. Trimming removed 3 bases from V and 1 base from J, with 16 bases in between. The CDR3 is CAWSPIGDSSNQPQHF. CDR3 coding DNA: TGTGCCTGGAGCCCTATTGGGGACTCGAGCAATCAGCCCCAGCATTTT.

This clone was picked up one time. The chain has TRBV28 and TRBJ1-1; D may be TRBD1 (5 bases). This CDR3 is 17 amino acids long. Germline assignment: CDR1 MDHEN and CDR2 SYDVKM. Trimming stripped 5 bases from V and 1 base from J, with 20 bases between. DNA of the CDR3: TGTGCCAGCAGTGACCCCCGCAGGACACCCTCGAACACTGAAGCTTTCTTT. Translating it yields CASSDPRRTPSNTEAFF.

V usage is TRBV7-2 and J usage is TRBJ1-1, with D maybe TRBD1 (6 bases). V lost 2 bases and J 7 bases, leaving 14 bases between the germline ends. Per germline, CDR1 SGHTA and CDR2 FQGNSA. CDR3 length: 14 residues. The DNA of the CDR3 is TGTGCCAGCAGCTTAAGGCTGGGACACAGTGAAGCTTTCTTT. This encodes CASSLRLGHSEAFF. The full variable domain, its missing parts supplied by reference TRBV7-2 and TRBJ1-1, is GAGVSQSPSNKVTEKGKDVELRCDPISGHTALYWYRQSLGQGLEFLIYFQGNSAPDKSGLPSDRFSAERTGGSVSTLTIQRTQQEDSAVYLCASSLRLGHSEAFFGQGTRLTVV.

The rearrangement uses TRBV6-2 or TRBV6-3 and TRBJ2-7, with TRBD2 matching over 7 bases. CDR1 is MNHEY, CDR2 SVGEGT, per germline. V lost 4 bases to trimming and J lost 6 bases; unmatched junction nucleotides: 9. The CDR3 contains 14 residues. The CDR3 reads CASSSWGGFGEQYF. CDR3 DNA sequence: TGTGCCAGCAGTTCCTGGGGGGGGTTCGGCGAGCAGTACTTC.

The rearrangement links TRBV5-6 to TRBJ2-5; 9 nucleotides agree with TRBD1. Unmatched junction bases numbered 5, after V lost 0 bases and J lost 5 bases. The CDR3 consists of 15 residues. CDR1 is SGHDT, CDR2 YYEEEE, per germline. This CDR3 is CASSLGQGGMETQYF. The CDR3 coding sequence is TGTGCCAGCAGCTTGGGACAGGGGGGAATGGAGACCCAGTACTTC.

J is TRBJ1-5 and V is TRBV5-1; D is unresolved. The V end was cut by 2 bases, the J end by 3 bases, with 12 bases between. This CDR3 region has 15 residues. Per germline, CDR1 SGHRS and CDR2 YFSETQ. The CDR3 loop reads CASSFGGQSNQPQHF. CDR3 nucleotide sequence: TGCGCCAGCAGCTTTGGAGGGCAGTCCAATCAGCCCCAGCATTTT.

The chain employs TRBV5-1 and TRBJ1-1; TRBD1 matches at 7 bases. Germline CDR1 reads SGHRS; CDR2 reads YFSETQ. The CDR3 length is 15 residues. Unmatched junction bases numbered 8, after V lost 5 bases and J lost 1 base. CDR3 nucleotides: TGCGCCAGCAGGGGACAGACAGCAGGGAACACTGAAGCTTTCTTT. Translated: CASRGQTAGNTEAFF.

This clone was seen just once. The chain employs TRBV11-2 and TRBJ2-7, with 8 bases aligning to TRBD1. The CDR3 has 15 residues. The germline gives CDR1 SGHAT, CDR2 FQNNGV. V lost 5 bases to trimming and J lost 4 bases; unmatched junction nucleotides: 10. CDR3 amino acids: CASSPSTGALYEQYF. As DNA, the CDR3 is TGTGCCAGCAGCCCTTCGACAGGGGCCCTTTACGAGCAGTACTTC.

This chain joins TRBV7-9 and TRBJ1-3; the match to TRBD1 covers 8 bases. Germline V CDR1 and CDR2: SEHNR, FQNEAQ (reference sequence). This CDR3 spans 15 amino acids. The ends lost 5 bases at V and 4 bases at J; junction bases unmatched: 7. CDR3 in amino acids: CASSPGTGGGNTIYF. CDR3 DNA sequence: TGTGCCAGCAGCCCCGGGACAGGAGGGGGAAACACCATATATTTT.